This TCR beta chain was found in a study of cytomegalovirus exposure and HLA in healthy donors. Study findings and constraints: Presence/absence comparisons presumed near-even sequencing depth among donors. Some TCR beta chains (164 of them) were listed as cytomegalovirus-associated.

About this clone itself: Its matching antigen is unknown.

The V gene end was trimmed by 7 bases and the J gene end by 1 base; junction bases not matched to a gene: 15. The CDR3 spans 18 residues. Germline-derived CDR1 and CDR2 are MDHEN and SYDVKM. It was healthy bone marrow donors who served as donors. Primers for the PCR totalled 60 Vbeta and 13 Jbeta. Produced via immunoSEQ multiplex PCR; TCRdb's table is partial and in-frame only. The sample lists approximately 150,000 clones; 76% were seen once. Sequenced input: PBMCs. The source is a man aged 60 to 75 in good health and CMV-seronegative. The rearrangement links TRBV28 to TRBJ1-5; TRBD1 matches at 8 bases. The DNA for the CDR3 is TGTGCCAGCATCTCAGGGGGACAGGTAATTAGGAGCAATCAGCCCCAGCATTTT. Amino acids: CASISGGQVIRSNQPQHF.